This T cell receptor beta chain is from a study of cytomegalovirus exposure and HLA in healthy donors. Study at large: HLA-typed donors were the source of approximately 85 million unique TCRs, which an early data release held.

Deletions cut 3 bases from V and 7 bases from J, with 9 bases between. Germline-derived CDR1 and CDR2 are GTSNPN and SVGIG (reference sequence). There are 11 residues in the CDR3. Amplification used 60 Vbeta primers and 13 Jbeta primers. Data came from immunoSEQ multiplex PCR; TCRdb stores just in-frame clones and leaves some out. The sample holds 100,000 or so clones, less than 65% seen once. The rearrangement links TRBV30 to TRBJ1-2; D is possibly TRBD1 (5 bases). The sequenced sample was PBMCs. The clonotype was recovered from a woman under 40 in good health and CMV-seropositive. The CDR3 bases are TGTGCCTGGAGACAGGTGGTTGGCTACACCTTC. This encodes CAWRQVVGYTF.